The clone carrying this T cell receptor (beta chain) came up a few times. The data stem from a study of neoadjuvant anti-PD-1 for oral cavity cancer. Clones were read by immunoSEQ multiplex PCR, and TCRdb kept only the in-frame ones, dropping some. Of some 7,100 clones listed, roughly 54% are singletons. The CDR3 is 13 residues long. V lost 6 bases to trimming and J lost 3 bases, with 12 bases between them. Per germline, CDR1 SGHRS and CDR2 YFSETQ. Cohort: HPV-negative, locally advanced oral cavity squamous cell carcinoma patients. This chain connects TRBV5-1 to TRBJ1-1, with D perhaps matching TRBD1 (5 bases). The receptor's source is a person aged 35-79 years with oral cavity squamous cell carcinoma. The specimen was tumor tissue, collected before nivolumab (anti-PD-1) treatment. This CDR3 reads CASNPGHHTEAFF. CDR3 bases: TGCGCCAGCAACCCAGGGCACCACACTGAAGCTTTCTTT.